This TCR beta chain is from a study of cytomegalovirus exposure and HLA in healthy donors. At the level of the study: T cells numbering about 179 million yielded more than 100 million unique TCR beta sequences in an earlier analysis.

Germline CDR1 MNHNS, CDR2 SASEGT. Trimming shortened V by 2 bases and J by 1 base, and 9 bases separated the two germline ends. The CDR3 length is 14 residues. Vbeta (60) and Jbeta (13) primers were used in the PCR. Produced via immunoSEQ multiplex PCR; TCRdb's table is partial and in-frame only. This table holds roughly 98,000 clones, about 78% found once. This clone has more than one count but fewer than ten. Its matching antigen is unknown. General study findings and limits: A list of 150 or so TCR beta chains associated with cytomegalovirus was given.

The rearrangement uses TRBV6-1 and TRBJ2-7, with D unclear. The sample consisted of PBMCs. The sequence derives from a man aged 40-49 years in good health and CMV-seronegative. Written as DNA, the CDR3 is TGTGCCAGCAGTGAATTTAGAAGATCCTACGAGCAGTACTTC. It specifies CASSEFRRSYEQYF.